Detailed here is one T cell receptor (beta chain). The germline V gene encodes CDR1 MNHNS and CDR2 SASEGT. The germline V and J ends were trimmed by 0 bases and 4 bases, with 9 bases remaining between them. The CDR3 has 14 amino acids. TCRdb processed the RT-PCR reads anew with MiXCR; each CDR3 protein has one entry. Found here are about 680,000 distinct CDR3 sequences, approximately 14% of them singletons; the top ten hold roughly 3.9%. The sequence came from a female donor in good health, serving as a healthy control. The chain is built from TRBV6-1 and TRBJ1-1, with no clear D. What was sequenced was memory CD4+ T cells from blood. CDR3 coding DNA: TGTGCCAGCAGTGAAGCGTTCCGGGGCACTGAAGCTTTCTTT. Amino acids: CASSEAFRGTEAFF.